This T cell receptor (beta chain) was identified in a study of spatial heterogeneity in lung cancer. Study-level background: Sequences of the beta chain were consistently detected in greater numbers than alpha-chain sequences. The library had UMIs, and each TCR and UMI pair averaged more than ten raw reads.

Germline lookup yields CDR1 LNHNV and CDR2 YYDKDF (reference sequence). The junction had 7 bases not matched to a gene; V was cut back by 1 base and J by 7 bases. The CDR3 totals 15 residues. The time point was: sample taken at primary tumor resection. Whole RNA obtained from tumor, nontumor lung or frozen PBMC underwent sequencing without sorting. Each TCR cDNA molecule bore a unique molecular identifier. In TCRdb, the 5' RACE reads were re-called with MiXCR into one record per CDR3 protein. The data hold over 25,000 distinct CDR3 sequences, with about 8.8% observed a single time. The material sequenced was PBMCs, taken at surgery. The V call is TRBV15, the J call TRBJ2-1, with 7 bases fitting TRBD2. This TCR was recovered from a female donor with early-stage non-small cell lung cancer. The CDR3 nucleotides read TGTGCCACCAGCAGAGTGGGCGGGAGAAGGAATGAGCAGTTCTTC. Protein product: CATSRVGGRRNEQFF.